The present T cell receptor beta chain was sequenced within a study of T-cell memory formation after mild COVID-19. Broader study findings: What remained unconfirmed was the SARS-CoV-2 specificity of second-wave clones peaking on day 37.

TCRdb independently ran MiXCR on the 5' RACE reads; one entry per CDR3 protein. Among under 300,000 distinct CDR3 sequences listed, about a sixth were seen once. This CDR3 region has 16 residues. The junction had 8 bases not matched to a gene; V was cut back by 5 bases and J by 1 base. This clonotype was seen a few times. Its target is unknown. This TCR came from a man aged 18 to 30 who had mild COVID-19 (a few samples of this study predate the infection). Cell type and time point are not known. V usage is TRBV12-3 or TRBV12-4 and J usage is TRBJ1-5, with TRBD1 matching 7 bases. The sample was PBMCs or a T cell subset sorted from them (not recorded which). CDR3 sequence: CASSPPGQASNQPQHF. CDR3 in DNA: TGTGCCAGCAGTCCCCCCGGACAGGCGAGCAATCAGCCCCAGCATTTT.